A selection of T cell receptor beta chains follows, all from one sample in a study of CD8+CD57+ T cells in acquired aplastic anemia. TCRdb recomputed calls from the reads with MiXCR, one row per CDR3 protein. In the table there are about half a million distinct CDR3 sequences, around a third of which are singletons. The specimen sequenced was sorted CD4+, CD8+, or CD8+CD57+ T cells (not recorded which) from PBMCs. These TCRs come from a human donor with aplastic anemia. CDR3s include the opening cysteine and the closing phenylalanine or tryptophan. D genes are given only for firm matches. The size entry is marked missing in some rows and otherwise reads once, few, many or a size class.

>TRBJ1-1|TRBV10-1|TRBD1|many
TGCGCCAGCAGGAGACAGGGCGGCACTGAAGCTTTCTTT
CASRRQGGTEAFF
>TRBJ2-7|TRBV19|TRBD2|many
TGTGCCAGTAGTATCGCCAGCGGGGGCTCCTACGAGCAGTACTTC
CASSIASGGSYEQYF
>TRBJ2-7|TRBV12-3/TRBV12-4|TRBD1|few
TGTGCCAGCAGTCCTCCCCTAGGACAGGGGGCTTTGCACGAGCAGTACTTC
CASSPPLGQGALHEQYF
>TRBJ2-1|TRBV20-1|-|-
TGCAGTGCTGAAGGGGGGACCCACAATGAGCAGTTCTTC
CSAEGGTHNEQFF
>TRBJ2-7|TRBV20-1|TRBD2|few
TGCAGTGCTAGAGCTAGCGGGGTGAACTCCTACGAGCAGTACTTC
CSARASGVNSYEQYF
>TRBJ1-6|TRBV20-1|-|many
TGCAGTGCTAGTTCTGCGAGGAGCTCCTATAATTCACCCCTCCACTTT
CSASSARSSYNSPLHF
>TRBJ2-3|TRBV5-1|-|-
TGCGCCAGCAGCTTGGCCAGGACAGACACAGATACGCAGTATTTT
CASSLARTDTDTQYF
>TRBJ2-7|TRBV12-3/TRBV12-4|TRBD2|many
TGTGCCAGCAGTAAGTCTAGCGGGGCCTACGAGCAGTACTTC
CASSKSSGAYEQYF
>TRBJ2-7|TRBV30|-|-
TGTGCCTGGAGCCAAGGGATTTCCTACGAGCAGTACTTC
CAWSQGISYEQYF
>TRBJ1-2|TRBV12-3/TRBV12-4|-|many
TGTGCCAGCAGCCGGGGCGAGGGGTTACATGGCTACACCTTC
CASSRGEGLHGYTF
>TRBJ2-5|TRBV4-1|-|-
TGCGCCAGCAGCCAAGGCGCGAGAGGTATAGAGACCCAGTACTTC
CASSQGARGIETQYF
>TRBJ2-2|TRBV9|-|few
TGTGCCAGCAGCGTAGTTGCGGGACGGGGAACCGGGGAGCTGTTTTTT
CASSVVAGRGTGELFF
>TRBJ1-2|TRBV19|TRBD1|many
TGTGCCAGTTCTCCGGGACAGGAGTATGGCTACACCTTC
CASSPGQEYGYTF
>TRBJ1-2|TRBV29-1|TRBD1|many
TGCAGCGCTGGGACAGGGAACGTAAATGGCTACACCTTC
CSAGTGNVNGYTF
>TRBJ2-7|TRBV19|-|many
TGTGCCAGTAGTATTACCACCCAGGGCTACGAGCAGTACTTC
CASSITTQGYEQYF
>TRBJ1-2|TRBV6-1|-|many
TGTGCCAGCAGACCCACCCCGCTAAGACGCCATGGCTACACCTTC
CASRPTPLRRHGYTF
>TRBJ2-3|TRBV9|TRBD1|many
TGTGCCAGCAATCCAAAGGGACAGACTAGCACAGATACGCAGTATTTT
CASNPKGQTSTDTQYF
>TRBJ2-3|TRBV20-1|TRBD2|many
TGCAAATGCGGGAGGGCCGAGGGGGGCACAGATACGCAGTATTTT
CKCGRAEGGTDTQYF
>TRBJ1-2|TRBV29-1|-|-
TGCAGCGTTGATTCCGGGGGCGGCTATGGCTACACCTTC
CSVDSGGGYGYTF
>TRBJ1-6|TRBV15|-|-
TGTGCCACCAGCAGACCTATGGGTTCACCCCTCCACTTT
CATSRPMGSPLHF
>TRBJ1-1|TRBV2|TRBD1|many
TGTGCCAGCAGTGTCGACAGGGGCTCGCAAGCTTTCTTT
CASSVDRGSQAFF
>TRBJ2-1|TRBV15|TRBD1|-
TGTGCCACCAGCAGAGATTCGGACAGGGGGGGCAATGAGCAGTTCTTC
CATSRDSDRGGNEQFF
>TRBJ2-1|TRBV7-3|TRBD2|-
TGTGCCAGCAGCTTGATTAGCGGGGGGCTAAGGAATGAGCAGTTCTTC
CASSLISGGLRNEQFF
>TRBJ2-7|TRBV12-3/TRBV12-4|TRBD1|-
TGTGCCAGCAGGAGACAGGGACGGGACGAGCAGTACTTC
CASRRQGRDEQYF
>TRBJ2-1|TRBV6-1|TRBD2|-
TGTGCCAGCACCGAGACTAGCGGGAGTTCCTACAATGAGCAGTTCTTC
CASTETSGSSYNEQFF
>TRBJ1-6|TRBV24-1|-|few
TGTGCCACCAGTACGGGGAGTAATTCACCCCTCCACTTT
CATSTGSNSPLHF
>TRBJ1-6|TRBV6-1|TRBD1|few
TGTGCCAGCAGTGTCCGGGACAGCCCAAATTCACCCCTCCACTTT
CASSVRDSPNSPLHF
>TRBJ1-5|TRBV6-2/TRBV6-3|TRBD1|-
TGTGCCAGCAGTTACGCAGGGGGCGGCGGTCAGCCCCAGCATTTT
CASSYAGGGGQPQHF
>TRBJ2-2|TRBV2|-|-
TGTGCCAGCAGTGAAGAAGGGGGGGCGATCTCTACCGGGGAGCTGTTTTTT
CASSEEGGAISTGELFF
>TRBJ2-5|TRBV2|TRBD1|many
TGTGCCAGCAGTGACAGGGGGCGCGAGGAGACCCAGTACTTC
CASSDRGREETQYF
>TRBJ1-2|TRBV24-1|-|-
TGTGCCACCAGTGATAGTGAATTTGGTGGCTACACCTTC
CATSDSEFGGYTF
>TRBJ2-7|TRBV6-2/TRBV6-3|-|few
TGTGCCAGCAGTTACTCGAGAGCTACCTACGAGCAGTACTTC
CASSYSRATYEQYF
>TRBJ2-1|TRBV24-1|-|-
TGTGCCACCAGTGCTAGTCAGTTAGGGCTCAATGAGCAGTTCTTC
CATSASQLGLNEQFF
>TRBJ2-3|TRBV7-3|-|few
TGTGCCAGCAAATCGGGGAGCACAGATACGCAGTATTTT
CASKSGSTDTQYF
>TRBJ1-3|TRBV30|TRBD1|-
TGTGCCTGGAGTACCCGACAGGGAGCAGGAAACACCATATATTTT
CAWSTRQGAGNTIYF
>TRBJ1-5|TRBV19|-|-
TGTGCCAGTAGTGGAGGGGGACATCGGCCCCATCAGCCCCAGCATTTT
CASSGGGHRPHQPQHF
>TRBJ1-4|TRBV25-1|-|many
TGTGCCAGCAGTGAGGGGGGCCGGGAAAAACTGTTTTTT
CASSEGGREKLFF
>TRBJ2-1|TRBV9|TRBD2|-
TGTGCCAGCACCTCCGGGACTAGTTCCTATGAGCAGTTCTTC
CASTSGTSSYEQFF
>TRBJ2-5|TRBV2|-|many
TGTGCCAGCACTGACCTGACTCCCCAAGAGACCCAGTACTTC
CASTDLTPQETQYF
>TRBJ2-5|TRBV19|-|-
TGTGCCAGTAGCATGCAGGTCGCAGGGACCCGGTACTTC
CASSMQVAGTRYF
>TRBJ2-3|TRBV11-2|-|many
TGTGCCAGCAGCGCGCGACAGGGAGGTAGCACAGATACGCAGTATTTT
CASSARQGGSTDTQYF
>TRBJ2-7|TRBV20-1|-|many
TGCAGTGCTAGAGATTCGGCAGGAAAAAGGTACGAGCAGTACTTC
CSARDSAGKRYEQYF
>TRBJ2-7|TRBV3-1|TRBD1|-
TGTGCCAGCAGCCAAGGTGGCAGGGGGTCCTACGAGCAGTACTTC
CASSQGGRGSYEQYF
>TRBJ2-1|TRBV7-6|-|many
TGTGCCAGCAGCTTAGCGTTGTACAATGAGCAGTTCTTC
CASSLALYNEQFF
>TRBJ1-3|TRBV9|-|few
TGTGCCAGCAGCGTAGAGGGGTCTGGGGGAAACACCATATATTTT
CASSVEGSGGNTIYF
>TRBJ2-6|TRBV10-1|-|-
TGCGCCAGCAGCCTCCCTGTTGAGCCTAGAATACTGACTTTC
CASSLPVEPRILTF
>TRBJ2-1|TRBV29-1|-|many
TGCAGCGTTGAAGATAGACAGGAGCAGTTCTTC
CSVEDRQEQFF
>TRBJ2-1|TRBV10-3|TRBD2|many
TGTGCCATCAGTCTAGCGGGAATCAATGAGCAGTTCTTC
CAISLAGINEQFF
>TRBJ2-7|TRBV10-3|TRBD2|few
TGTGCCACGGGGACTAGCTCCTACGAGCAGTACTTC
CATGTSSYEQYF
>TRBJ1-6|TRBV19|-|many
TGTGCCAGTAGTTTGCAAGGGTCGGGTTCACCCCTCCACTTT
CASSLQGSGSPLHF
>TRBJ1-6|TRBV11-1|TRBD1|-
TGTGCCAGCAGCTTAAGAGGGACAGGGAATTCACCCCTCCACTTT
CASSLRGTGNSPLHF
>TRBJ1-2|TRBV25-1|TRBD1|-
TGTGCCAGCAGCCCAAATCCCGGACAGGGAGCTAACTATGGCTACACCTTC
CASSPNPGQGANYGYTF
>TRBJ1-6|TRBV11-1|-|-
TGTGCCAGCAGTTTTACAGGGAGCGCCCCAAATTCACCCCTCCACTTT
CASSFTGSAPNSPLHF
>TRBJ2-7|TRBV6-1|TRBD2|few
TGTGCCAGCACAATACTTGGCGGGAGAAGAGACGAGCAGTACTTC
CASTILGGRRDEQYF